The source of this T cell receptor (beta chain) is a study of T-cell memory formation after mild COVID-19. Background on the study: Largely donor-specific sequence clusters came from two donors.

The length of the CDR3 is 14 residues. Trimming removed 2 bases from V and 7 bases from J; junction bases left unmatched: 4. Only a few counts were recorded for this clonotype. TCRdb analysed the 5' RACE reads with MiXCR anew, one entry per CDR3 protein. The top ten hold 3% to 4% of the sample, which has some 180,000 distinct CDR3 sequences, about 18% seen once. The clonotype comes from a man aged 18 to 30 who had mild COVID-19 (a few samples of this study predate the infection). Cell type and time point are not known. The chain combines TRBV12-3 or TRBV12-4 with TRBJ2-1; 8 bases are a match to TRBD1. The sample comprised PBMCs or a T cell subset sorted from them (not recorded which). CDR3 amino acids: CASSLSRGRNEQFF. CDR3 bases: TGTGCCAGCAGTTTAAGCAGGGGGCGGAATGAGCAGTTCTTC.